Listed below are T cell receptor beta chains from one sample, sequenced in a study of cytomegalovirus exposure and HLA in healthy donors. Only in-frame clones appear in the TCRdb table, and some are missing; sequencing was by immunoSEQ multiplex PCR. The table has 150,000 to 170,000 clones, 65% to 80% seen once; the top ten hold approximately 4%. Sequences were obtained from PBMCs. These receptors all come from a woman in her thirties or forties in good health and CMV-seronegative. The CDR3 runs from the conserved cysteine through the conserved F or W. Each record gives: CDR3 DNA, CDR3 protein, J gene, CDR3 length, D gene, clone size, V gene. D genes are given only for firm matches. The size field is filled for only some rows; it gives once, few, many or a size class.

cdr3_nt: TGTGCCAGTAGTCCAGGGACCGGACTATACGAGCAGTACTTC
cdr3_aa: CASSPGTGLYEQYF
j_call: TRBJ2-7
cdr3_length: 14
d_call: .
clone_size: .
v_call: TRBV19

cdr3_nt: TGTGCCAGCAGCCCCGTCATAGGGACAGGGGGCGATCAGCCCCAGCATTTT
cdr3_aa: CASSPVIGTGGDQPQHF
j_call: TRBJ1-5
cdr3_length: 17
d_call: TRBD1
clone_size: .
v_call: TRBV7-9

cdr3_nt: TGCGCCAGCAGCTTGGAACAGTATGGCTACACCTTC
cdr3_aa: CASSLEQYGYTF
j_call: TRBJ1-2
cdr3_length: 12
d_call: .
clone_size: few
v_call: TRBV5-1

cdr3_nt: TGCGCCAGCAGCAGCCCGACAGGCGGGCTTGAGCAGTACTTC
cdr3_aa: CASSSPTGGLEQYF
j_call: TRBJ2-7
cdr3_length: 14
d_call: .
clone_size: .
v_call: TRBV5-1

cdr3_nt: TGTGCCAGCAAAGAGATTTTCTCTGGGGCCAACGTCCTGACTTTC
cdr3_aa: CASKEIFSGANVLTF
j_call: TRBJ2-6
cdr3_length: 15
d_call: .
clone_size: .
v_call: TRBV6-1

cdr3_nt: TGTGCCGGCAGACAGTCTCTGAACACTGAAGCTTTCTTT
cdr3_aa: CAGRQSLNTEAFF
j_call: TRBJ1-1
cdr3_length: 13
d_call: .
clone_size: .
v_call: TRBV10-3

cdr3_nt: TGTGCCTGGAGTGGGGGAGGGCCGAATGAGCAGTTCTTC
cdr3_aa: CAWSGGGPNEQFF
j_call: TRBJ2-1
cdr3_length: 13
d_call: TRBD2
clone_size: .
v_call: TRBV30

cdr3_nt: TGCGCCAGCAGCCCCAACCGGGGTTACAATGAGCAGTTCTTC
cdr3_aa: CASSPNRGYNEQFF
j_call: TRBJ2-1
cdr3_length: 14
d_call: .
clone_size: .
v_call: TRBV5-1

cdr3_nt: TGTGCCAGCAGTTTAACGGGGGCTGAAGCTTTCTTT
cdr3_aa: CASSLTGAEAFF
j_call: TRBJ1-1
cdr3_length: 12
d_call: .
clone_size: .
v_call: TRBV27

cdr3_nt: TGTGCTAGTGGTTTGAATGACAGGGACGAGTACTTC
cdr3_aa: CASGLNDRDEYF
j_call: TRBJ2-5
cdr3_length: 12
d_call: TRBD1
clone_size: .
v_call: TRBV12-5

cdr3_nt: TGTGCCATCAAACAGGGCCAGAGAACAGATACGCAGTATTTT
cdr3_aa: CAIKQGQRTDTQYF
j_call: TRBJ2-3
cdr3_length: 14
d_call: .
clone_size: once
v_call: TRBV10-3

cdr3_nt: TGTGCCAGCAGCTCGTCCAACAGGGTCGGGGAGCAGTACTTC
cdr3_aa: CASSSSNRVGEQYF
j_call: TRBJ2-7
cdr3_length: 14
d_call: .
clone_size: .
v_call: TRBV5-8

cdr3_nt: TGCGCCAGCAGCGTAGCGGGTTCCTACGAGCAGTACTTC
cdr3_aa: CASSVAGSYEQYF
j_call: TRBJ2-7
cdr3_length: 13
d_call: TRBD2
clone_size: .
v_call: TRBV5-1

cdr3_nt: TGTGCCAGCAGTTACGGATACAGGGGTGATTACGAGCAGTACTTC
cdr3_aa: CASSYGYRGDYEQYF
j_call: TRBJ2-7
cdr3_length: 15
d_call: TRBD1
clone_size: few
v_call: TRBV6-5

cdr3_nt: TGTGCCAGCAGCCCCGCTAGCGGGGGGACAGAGACCCAGTACTTC
cdr3_aa: CASSPASGGTETQYF
j_call: TRBJ2-5
cdr3_length: 15
d_call: TRBD2
clone_size: .
v_call: TRBV6-6

cdr3_nt: TGTGCCTGGAGCCCCGGGACTAGGGAGCAGTTCTTC
cdr3_aa: CAWSPGTREQFF
j_call: TRBJ2-1
cdr3_length: 12
d_call: TRBD2
clone_size: .
v_call: TRBV30

cdr3_nt: TGCGCCAGCAGCTTGACGGGACACCTCTACGAGCAGTACTTC
cdr3_aa: CASSLTGHLYEQYF
j_call: TRBJ2-7
cdr3_length: 14
d_call: .
clone_size: .
v_call: TRBV5-1

cdr3_nt: TGTGCCAGCTCACCCCCGTTACAGGGGTCTGGGGAAAAACTGTTTTTT
cdr3_aa: CASSPPLQGSGEKLFF
j_call: TRBJ1-4
cdr3_length: 16
d_call: TRBD1
clone_size: .
v_call: TRBV18

cdr3_nt: TGTGCCAGCAGCCCCCGGGCAGGGGGAACACCCCTCCACTTT
cdr3_aa: CASSPRAGGTPLHF
j_call: TRBJ1-6
cdr3_length: 14
d_call: TRBD1
clone_size: .
v_call: TRBV4-2

cdr3_nt: TGTGCCAGCAGTTCGGGACAGGCCGGCAACGGGGGCTACACCTTC
cdr3_aa: CASSSGQAGNGGYTF
j_call: TRBJ1-2
cdr3_length: 15
d_call: TRBD1
clone_size: .
v_call: TRBV27

cdr3_nt: TGCGCCAGCAGCCAAGATACAGGGAGTTATCAATACAATGAGCAGTTCTTC
cdr3_aa: CASSQDTGSYQYNEQFF
j_call: TRBJ2-1
cdr3_length: 17
d_call: .
clone_size: .
v_call: TRBV4-1

cdr3_nt: TGTGCCTGGGCCAACAGGGGTAAAAAGGGGAATCAGCCCCAGCATTTT
cdr3_aa: CAWANRGKKGNQPQHF
j_call: TRBJ1-5
cdr3_length: 16
d_call: TRBD1
clone_size: .
v_call: TRBV30

cdr3_nt: TGTGCCAGCAGTGTCTTAGCGGGGGTCCCTTACAATGAGCAGTTCTTC
cdr3_aa: CASSVLAGVPYNEQFF
j_call: TRBJ2-1
cdr3_length: 16
d_call: TRBD2
clone_size: .
v_call: TRBV28

cdr3_nt: TGTGCCAGCAGCTTGGTGCGGGAGGGGAAGGAGACCCAGTACTTC
cdr3_aa: CASSLVREGKETQYF
j_call: TRBJ2-5
cdr3_length: 15
d_call: TRBD2
clone_size: .
v_call: TRBV5-6

cdr3_nt: TGTGCCAGCCGGCGTCGGGCCTACGAGCAGTACTTC
cdr3_aa: CASRRRAYEQYF
j_call: TRBJ2-7
cdr3_length: 12
d_call: .
clone_size: .
v_call: TRBV7-5

cdr3_nt: TGTGCCAGCAGTACAGGGCTTCGGACTGAAGCTTTCTTT
cdr3_aa: CASSTGLRTEAFF
j_call: TRBJ1-1
cdr3_length: 13
d_call: .
clone_size: .
v_call: TRBV27

cdr3_nt: TGTGCCAGCAGCTTTCAACAGGCCATGAACACTGAAGCTTTCTTT
cdr3_aa: CASSFQQAMNTEAFF
j_call: TRBJ1-1
cdr3_length: 15
d_call: .
clone_size: .
v_call: TRBV5-8

cdr3_nt: TGTGCCAGCAAGCGCGGGCGTGAAGCTTTCTTT
cdr3_aa: CASKRGREAFF
j_call: TRBJ1-1
cdr3_length: 11
d_call: .
clone_size: once
v_call: TRBV7-2

cdr3_nt: TGTGCCAGCAGTTTCCGCCGGGGGACAGGGGCAGAGACCCAGTACTTC
cdr3_aa: CASSFRRGTGAETQYF
j_call: TRBJ2-5
cdr3_length: 16
d_call: TRBD1
clone_size: .
v_call: TRBV25-1

cdr3_nt: TGTGCCAGCAGTTACGGGACTAGCGAACGCTACGAGCAGTACTTC
cdr3_aa: CASSYGTSERYEQYF
j_call: TRBJ2-7
cdr3_length: 15
d_call: TRBD2
clone_size: few
v_call: TRBV6-6

cdr3_nt: TGTGCCAGCAGCTTACCTCCGGGGGGCGGAGGGCAGGGAGATACGCAGTATTTT
cdr3_aa: CASSLPPGGGGQGDTQYF
j_call: TRBJ2-3
cdr3_length: 18
d_call: .
clone_size: .
v_call: TRBV7-8

cdr3_nt: TGCAGCGTTAAGACAGGGCTGAGCTCCTACGAGCAGTACTTC
cdr3_aa: CSVKTGLSSYEQYF
j_call: TRBJ2-7
cdr3_length: 14
d_call: TRBD1
clone_size: .
v_call: TRBV29-1

cdr3_nt: TGTGCCAGCAGCAGGGGGACAGTTGAAAAACTGTTTTTT
cdr3_aa: CASSRGTVEKLFF
j_call: TRBJ1-4
cdr3_length: 13
d_call: TRBD1
clone_size: .
v_call: TRBV9

cdr3_nt: TGTGCCAGCAGTGAAGACAGGGTGAACACTGAAGCTTTCTTT
cdr3_aa: CASSEDRVNTEAFF
j_call: TRBJ1-1
cdr3_length: 14
d_call: TRBD1
clone_size: .
v_call: TRBV25-1

cdr3_nt: TGTGCCAGCAGTTACTCGTATCCTACAGATACGCAGTATTTT
cdr3_aa: CASSYSYPTDTQYF
j_call: TRBJ2-3
cdr3_length: 14
d_call: .
clone_size: .
v_call: TRBV6-5

cdr3_nt: TGTGCCAGTAGTATAGCTCTAGTTAGCGGCTACGAGCAGTACTTC
cdr3_aa: CASSIALVSGYEQYF
j_call: TRBJ2-7
cdr3_length: 15
d_call: .
clone_size: few
v_call: TRBV19

cdr3_nt: TGTGCCAGCAGTTTAATTGCGGGGACCCTAGCCAAAAACATTCAGTACTTC
cdr3_aa: CASSLIAGTLAKNIQYF
j_call: TRBJ2-4
cdr3_length: 17
d_call: .
clone_size: .
v_call: TRBV28

cdr3_nt: TGTGCCAGCTCACCCGGGGGACAGGGGAACACCGGGGAGCTGTTTTTT
cdr3_aa: CASSPGGQGNTGELFF
j_call: TRBJ2-2
cdr3_length: 16
d_call: TRBD1
clone_size: once
v_call: TRBV18

cdr3_nt: TGTGCCAGCAGTTTAGGACAAGCAGGGAGGGCGGATGGAAACACCATATATTTT
cdr3_aa: CASSLGQAGRADGNTIYF
j_call: TRBJ1-3
cdr3_length: 18
d_call: .
clone_size: .
v_call: TRBV28

cdr3_nt: TGTGCCAGCAGGTACCAGCGGGGGACAGATACGCAGTATTTT
cdr3_aa: CASRYQRGTDTQYF
j_call: TRBJ2-3
cdr3_length: 14
d_call: TRBD2
clone_size: .
v_call: TRBV2

cdr3_nt: TGTGCCAGTACGACCGGGACAGGTGCATACAATGAGCAGTTCTTC
cdr3_aa: CASTTGTGAYNEQFF
j_call: TRBJ2-1
cdr3_length: 15
d_call: TRBD1
clone_size: .
v_call: TRBV6-5

cdr3_nt: TGTGCCAGCAGTGAAGAAGGAGGGAGGGAGCAGTACTTC
cdr3_aa: CASSEEGGREQYF
j_call: TRBJ2-7
cdr3_length: 13
d_call: .
clone_size: few
v_call: TRBV6-1

cdr3_nt: TGCGCCAGCAGCTTGGGACCCCGCGGGACTGAAGCTTTCTTT
cdr3_aa: CASSLGPRGTEAFF
j_call: TRBJ1-1
cdr3_length: 14
d_call: .
clone_size: few
v_call: TRBV5-1

cdr3_nt: TGTGCCTGGAGTTCACTGCTCGGCGGGAGCAATGAGCAGTTCTTC
cdr3_aa: CAWSSLLGGSNEQFF
j_call: TRBJ2-1
cdr3_length: 15
d_call: TRBD2
clone_size: .
v_call: TRBV30

cdr3_nt: TGTGCCTGGAGTGAACAGGGCGGTCAGCCCCAGCATTTT
cdr3_aa: CAWSEQGGQPQHF
j_call: TRBJ1-5
cdr3_length: 13
d_call: .
clone_size: few
v_call: TRBV30

cdr3_nt: TGCGCCAGCAGCCCTTCGACAGGCACCGTCTACGAGCAGTACTTC
cdr3_aa: CASSPSTGTVYEQYF
j_call: TRBJ2-7
cdr3_length: 15
d_call: .
clone_size: .
v_call: TRBV5-1

cdr3_nt: TGTGCCTGGAGTAAATCTCTGAGCACCATATATTTT
cdr3_aa: CAWSKSLSTIYF
j_call: TRBJ1-3
cdr3_length: 12
d_call: .
clone_size: .
v_call: TRBV30

cdr3_nt: TGTGCCAGCAGCTTAGAAGCCGTGGGAGCGGGAGGGCCTACCTACGAGCAGTACTTC
cdr3_aa: CASSLEAVGAGGPTYEQYF
j_call: TRBJ2-7
cdr3_length: 19
d_call: TRBD2
clone_size: .
v_call: TRBV7-9

cdr3_nt: TGCGCCAGCAGCACGACAGGGTCGAACGAGCAGTACTTC
cdr3_aa: CASSTTGSNEQYF
j_call: TRBJ2-7
cdr3_length: 13
d_call: TRBD1
clone_size: .
v_call: TRBV5-1

cdr3_nt: TGTGCCAGCAGACAGGGTGGCTCTGGAAACACCATATATTTT
cdr3_aa: CASRQGGSGNTIYF
j_call: TRBJ1-3
cdr3_length: 14
d_call: .
clone_size: .
v_call: TRBV6-1

cdr3_nt: TGTGCCAGCAGCCTCCCCACACTAGCGGGGTCCACCGGGGAGCTGTTTTTT
cdr3_aa: CASSLPTLAGSTGELFF
j_call: TRBJ2-2
cdr3_length: 17
d_call: TRBD2
clone_size: .
v_call: TRBV9

cdr3_nt: TGTGCCAGTAGAGGGGGCAGAACCAACTATGGCTACACCTTC
cdr3_aa: CASRGGRTNYGYTF
j_call: TRBJ1-2
cdr3_length: 14
d_call: TRBD1
clone_size: .
v_call: TRBV19

cdr3_nt: TGTGCCAGCAGTTTACCTGGCGGGGAAAAACTGTTTTTT
cdr3_aa: CASSLPGGEKLFF
j_call: TRBJ1-4
cdr3_length: 13
d_call: .
clone_size: .
v_call: TRBV28

cdr3_nt: TGTGCCAGCAGCGCGCAGGGGACAGATAATTCACCCCTCCACTTT
cdr3_aa: CASSAQGTDNSPLHF
j_call: TRBJ1-6
cdr3_length: 15
d_call: TRBD1
clone_size: .
v_call: TRBV9

cdr3_nt: TGCGCCAGCAGCCATCGGGACAGACCCTACGAGCAGTACTTC
cdr3_aa: CASSHRDRPYEQYF
j_call: TRBJ2-7
cdr3_length: 14
d_call: TRBD1
clone_size: .
v_call: TRBV5-1